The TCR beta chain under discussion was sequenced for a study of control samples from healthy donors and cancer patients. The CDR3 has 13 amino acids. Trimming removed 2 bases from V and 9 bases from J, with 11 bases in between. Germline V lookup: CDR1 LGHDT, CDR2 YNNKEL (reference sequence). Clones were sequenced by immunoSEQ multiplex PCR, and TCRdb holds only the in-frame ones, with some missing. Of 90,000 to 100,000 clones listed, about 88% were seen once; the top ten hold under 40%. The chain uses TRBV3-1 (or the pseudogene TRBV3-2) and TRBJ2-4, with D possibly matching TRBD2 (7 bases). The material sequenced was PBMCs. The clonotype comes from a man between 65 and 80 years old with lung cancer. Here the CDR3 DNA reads TGTGCCAGCAGCCAATACAGGGAGGGCATTCAGTACTTC. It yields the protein CASSQYREGIQYF.